The rows below give T cell receptor beta chains drawn from one sample of a study of blood T cells in healthy people across ages. A single record per CDR3 protein comes from TCRdb applying MiXCR to the 5' RACE reads. Of hundreds of thousands of distinct CDR3 sequences in the sample, approximately 60% were seen once. Sequencing was performed on blood. These receptors were taken from a man aged 35 to 55 in good health. The CDR3 runs from the conserved cysteine through the conserved F or W. D genes are given only for firm matches. The size field is filled for only some rows; it gives once, few, many or a size class.

d_call | j_call | clone_size | v_call | cdr3_aa | cdr3_nt
- | TRBJ1-2 | - | TRBV21-1 | CASSIPPGAYYGYTF | TGTGCCAGCAGCATCCCACCAGGGGCCTACTATGGCTACACCTTC
- | TRBJ2-7 | many | TRBV4-1 | CASSQYTQVPYEQYF | TGCGCCAGCAGCCAATACACACAGGTCCCCTACGAGCAGTACTTC
- | TRBJ2-2 | - | TRBV12-3/TRBV12-4 | CASSLRQRNTGELFF | TGTGCCAGCAGTTTAAGACAGAGGAACACCGGGGAGCTGTTTTTT
TRBD1 | TRBJ2-7 | - | TRBV7-3 | CATKQTGSTYEQYF | TGTGCCACAAAGCAGACAGGGAGCACCTACGAGCAGTACTTC
TRBD2 | TRBJ2-4 | - | TRBV2 | CAGLAITGNIQYF | TGTGCCGGACTAGCGATCACGGGGAACATTCAGTACTTC
- | TRBJ2-6 | - | TRBV7-8 | CASSRRTAIASSGANVLTF | TGTGCCAGCAGCCGACGGACGGCAATCGCTAGCTCTGGGGCCAACGTCCTGACTTTT
- | TRBJ1-1 | few | TRBV3-1 | CASSQVARLFTEAFF | TGTGCCAGCAGCCAAGTAGCCCGGTTGTTCACTGAAGCTTTCTTT
TRBD2 | TRBJ2-1 | - | TRBV24-1 | CATSDPSGSTHEQFF | TGTGCCACCAGTGATCCTAGCGGGAGTACACATGAGCAGTTCTTC
- | TRBJ2-5 | - | TRBV29-1 | CSVVGTRNEETQYF | TGCAGCGTTGTCGGGACAAGAAATGAAGAGACCCAGTACTTC
- | TRBJ2-1 | - | TRBV4-3 | CASSQHRGEYNEQFF | TGCGCCAGCAGCCAACATCGGGGCGAGTACAATGAGCAGTTCTTC
TRBD2 | TRBJ2-7 | - | TRBV2 | CATETSGYSYEQYF | TGTGCCACAGAGACTAGCGGGTATTCCTACGAGCAGTACTTC
- | TRBJ2-7 | - | TRBV29-1 | CSVFNGTSGDEQYF | TGCAGCGTTTTCAACGGGACATCGGGGGACGAGCAGTACTTC
- | TRBJ2-7 | - | TRBV15 | CATSREAGSIYEQYF | TGTGCCACCAGCAGAGAGGCAGGGTCCATCTACGAGCAGTACTTC
- | TRBJ2-1 | - | TRBV20-1 | CSATPDAYNEQFF | TGCAGTGCAACTCCCGACGCGTACAATGAGCAGTTCTTC
TRBD1 | TRBJ2-5 | - | TRBV12-3/TRBV12-4 | CASSLDAGGEQYF | TGTGCCAGCAGTTTGGATGCAGGGGGTGAGCAGTACTTC
- | TRBJ2-3 | - | TRBV4-3 | CASSLKTSTDTQYF | TGCGCCAGCAGCCTCAAGACTAGCACAGATACGCAGTATTTT
- | TRBJ2-1 | few | TRBV10-3 | CAISESHQGGSYNEQFF | TGTGCCATCAGTGAGTCACACCAGGGTGGTTCCTACAATGAGCAGTTCTTC
- | TRBJ2-6 | - | TRBV29-1 | CSVEFGVPSGANVLTF | TGCAGCGTTGAATTCGGGGTCCCCTCTGGGGCCAACGTCCTGACTTTC
- | TRBJ2-1 | - | TRBV2 | CASFFDRDGDYNEQFF | TGTGCCAGCTTCTTTGACCGGGACGGAGATTACAATGAGCAGTTCTTC
- | TRBJ2-7 | - | TRBV20-1 | CSARVEGVEQYF | TGCAGTGCTAGAGTTGAGGGAGTCGAGCAGTACTTC
- | TRBJ2-7 | - | TRBV12-3/TRBV12-4 | CASSSLVYEQYF | TGTGCCAGCAGTTCCTTAGTGTATGAGCAGTACTTC
- | TRBJ2-3 | few | TRBV7-2 | CASSLVPNRGYAQYF | TGTGCCAGCAGCTTAGTCCCCAACCGGGGTTATGCGCAGTATTTT
- | TRBJ2-1 | - | TRBV20-1 | CSVNPPAYNEQFF | TGCAGTGTCAACCCCCCGGCTTACAATGAGCAGTTCTTC
TRBD1 | TRBJ1-1 | - | TRBV7-2 | CASSIDDRGTTEAFF | TGTGCCAGCAGCATTGATGACAGGGGGACCACTGAAGCTTTCTTT
- | TRBJ2-1 | - | TRBV29-1 | CSVALGGEQFF | TGCAGCGTAGCCCTAGGGGGAGAGCAGTTCTTC
- | TRBJ1-6 | - | TRBV21-1 | CASSKVLRRAEEISSPLHF | TGTGCCAGCAGCAAAGTACTACGCAGGGCCGAGGAGATTTCTTCACCCCTCCACTTT
- | TRBJ2-1 | many | TRBV11-3 | CASSLVTSPPGNEQFF | TGTGCCAGCAGCTTAGTCACTAGCCCACCGGGGAATGAGCAGTTCTTC
TRBD2 | TRBJ2-1 | - | TRBV29-1 | CSVGPNPGLAGRNEQFF | TGCAGCGTTGGTCCCAACCCCGGACTAGCGGGAAGGAATGAGCAGTTCTTC
- | TRBJ1-6 | - | TRBV20-1 | CSARDVRPSENSPLHF | TGCAGTGCTAGAGATGTAAGACCCTCGGAGAATTCACCCCTCCACTTT
- | TRBJ1-1 | - | TRBV7-9 | CASSSLPAYEAFF | TGTGCCAGCAGCTCCCTACCGGCCTATGAAGCTTTCTTT
- | TRBJ1-1 | - | TRBV12-3/TRBV12-4 | CASSYSQGRNTEAFF | TGTGCCAGCAGTTATTCACAGGGCAGGAACACTGAAGCTTTCTTT
TRBD2 | TRBJ2-3 | - | TRBV3-1 | CASSQDNAGERAQYF | TGTGCCAGCAGCCAAGATAATGCGGGGGAAAGGGCGCAGTATTTT
- | TRBJ2-5 | - | TRBV9 | CASTRDGGSSLETQYF | TGTGCCAGCACGAGGGACGGGGGAAGTTCATTGGAGACCCAGTACTTC
TRBD2 | TRBJ2-3 | - | TRBV7-6 | CASSSLAGGWDTQYF | TGTGCCAGCAGCTCCTTAGCGGGGGGATGGGATACGCAGTATTTT
- | TRBJ2-2 | - | TRBV5-1 | CASSLTRGTGELFF | TGCGCCAGCAGCTTGACAAGGGGAACCGGGGAGCTGTTTTTT
- | TRBJ1-1 | few | TRBV4-2 | CASSQEVEAFF | TGTGCCAGCAGCCAAGAGGTCGAAGCTTTCTTT
- | TRBJ1-2 | - | TRBV7-2 | CASSLGPNGYTF | TGTGCCAGCAGCTTAGGCCCGAATGGCTACACCTTC
- | TRBJ2-5 | few | TRBV7-2 | CASSFRLPQETQYF | TGTGCCAGCAGCTTCCGACTGCCTCAAGAGACCCAGTACTTC
- | TRBJ1-1 | many | TRBV9 | CASSQDSNTEAFF | TGTGCCAGCAGCCAGGACAGCAACACTGAAGCTTTCTTT
- | TRBJ2-3 | - | TRBV14 | CASSLLQRPTDTQYF | TGTGCCAGCAGCCTTCTCCAAAGGCCCACAGATACGCAGTATTTT
- | TRBJ2-1 | few | TRBV5-1 | CASSLVYRINNEQFF | TGCGCCAGCAGCTTGGTTTATCGGATTAACAATGAGCAGTTCTTC
TRBD2 | TRBJ2-1 | few | TRBV4-3 | CASSQVGSSSGSYNEQFF | TGCGCCAGCAGCCAAGTAGGAAGTTCTAGCGGCTCCTACAATGAGCAGTTCTTC
- | TRBJ2-5 | - | TRBV5-1 | CASSLEAGLETQYF | TGCGCCAGCAGCTTGGAGGCGGGATTAGAGACCCAGTACTTC